The 26 T cell receptor beta chains listed next were all sequenced from one sample in a study of neurological immune-mediated disorders. TCRdb independently ran MiXCR on the 5' RACE reads; one entry per CDR3 protein. Of more than 25,000 distinct CDR3 sequences listed, less than 20% were seen once; the top ten hold around 5%. As to time point: technical triplicate 3. The sequencing input was CD4+ T cells from blood. These receptors all come from a female donor with HTLV-1-associated myelopathy (HAM/TSP).

Ten or more counts support this clonotype. The rearrangement joins TRBV6-5 to TRBJ2-7; TRBD2 aligns across 9 bases. Per the germline V gene, CDR1 is MNHEY and CDR2 is SVGAGI. This CDR3 spans 16 amino acids. With 5 bases clipped from V and 3 bases from J, the junction kept 11 bases outside the gene matches. The CDR3 DNA is TGTGCCAGCAGTGATCTCAGCGGGAGGTCTAACTACGAGCAGTACTTC. The encoded protein is CASSDLSGRSNYEQYF.

In its sample, this clonotype was seen many times. V gene TRBV25-1 combines with J gene TRBJ2-3, with D unclear. Trimming cost V 4 bases and J 3 bases, with 14 bases left between them. CDR3 length equals 15 residues. The V gene's germline CDR1 is MGHDK and CDR2 SYGVNS. CDR3 sequence (DNA): TGTGCCAGCAGTGTTGGAACTCTGCATACAGATACGCAGTATTTT. Protein sequence: CASSVGTLHTDTQYF.

In its sample, this clonotype was seen many times. The chain links TRBV6-5 to TRBJ2-5; D may be TRBD2 (5 bases). In germline, CDR1 is MNHEY, CDR2 SVGAGI. CDR3 length: 15 residues. V gave up 2 bases and J gave up 0 bases, with 10 bases separating them. The CDR3 is CASSYRRENQETQYF. The CDR3 bases are TGTGCCAGCAGTTACCGTCGGGAAAACCAAGAGACCCAGTACTTC.

This clonotype is labeled as medium-sized. This sequence joins TRBV20-1 and TRBJ1-1, with D perhaps matching TRBD1 (6 bases). V was cut by 0 bases and J by 1 base, with 12 bases left in between. The CDR3 covers 15 residues. CDR1 is DFQATT, CDR2 SNEGSKA, per germline (reference sequence). The CDR3: CSARDTQGRNTEAFF. CDR3 nucleotides: TGCAGTGCTAGAGATACCCAGGGGAGGAACACTGAAGCTTTCTTT.

This clonotype was observed at least ten times. This rearrangement joins TRBV3-1 to TRBJ1-6; no definite D call. This CDR3 has 15 amino acids. Germline V gives CDR1 LGHDT, CDR2 YNNKEL (reference sequence). Deletions cut 2 bases from V and 3 bases from J, with 8 bases between. This CDR3 reads CASSQLAIYNSPLHF. CDR3 DNA sequence: TGTGCCAGCAGCCAACTGGCCATCTATAATTCACCCCTCCACTTT. Using reference TRBV3-1 and TRBJ1-6 for the parts outside the CDR3, the full variable domain is DTAVSQTPKYLVTQMGNDKSIKCEQNLGHDTMYWYKQDSKKFLKIMFSYNNKELIINETVPNRFSPKSPDKAHLNLHINSLELGDSAVYFCASSQLAIYNSPLHFGNGTRLTVT.

The table lists this clonotype with many counts. V gene TRBV5-1 combines with J gene TRBJ2-1, with D tentatively TRBD2 (6 bases). Trimming removed 3 bases from V and 7 bases from J, with 11 bases in between. Germline assignment: CDR1 SGHRS and CDR2 YFSETQ. CDR3 length: 13 residues. The CDR3 loop reads CASSSPGVNEQFF. The DNA for the CDR3 is TGCGCCAGCAGCTCGCCGGGGGTGAATGAGCAGTTCTTC.

This clonotype has ten or more counts. A clone one base away is much larger, so this may be a read error. The chain links TRBV5-1 to TRBJ2-5; D is perhaps TRBD1 (6 bases). Germline V gene data show CDR1 as SGHRS and CDR2 as YFSETQ. V lost 7 bases and J lost 3, with 16 bases in between. This CDR3 has 14 amino acids. CDR3 sequence reads: CASGPGQTEETQYF. The CDR3 region has the DNA TGCGCCAGCGGCCCAGGACAGACCGAAGAGACCCAGTACTTC.

A remark on this clonotype: One junction end does not reproduce the germline sequence, and a read error may be involved. The chain combines TRBV18 with TRBJ2-7; 7 bases align to TRBD1. CDR1 is KGHSH and CDR2 is LQKENI in the germline V gene. The CDR3 spans 15 residues. CDR3 loop: CAISPGQEKSYEQYF. The DNA of the CDR3 is TGTGCCATCTCACCTGGACAGGAAAAGTCCTACGAGCAGTACTTC. The variable domain in full, with the rest retrieved from reference TRBV18 and TRBJ2-7, is NAGVMQNPRHLVRRRGQEARLRCSPMKGHSHVYWYRQLPEEGLKFMVYLQKENIIDESGMPKERFSAEFPKEGPSILRIQQVVRGDSAAYFCAISPGQEKSYEQYFGPGTRLTVT.

This clonotype came up many times. The chain has TRBV20-1 and TRBJ1-2; D gene unclear. V was clipped by 0 bases and J by 8 bases, with 10 bases between them. Germline V gives CDR1 DFQATT, CDR2 SNEGSKA (reference sequence). The CDR3 spans 12 residues. The CDR3 DNA sequence: TGCAGTGCTAGAGATCGGAGAGGGGGCTACACCTTC. Amino acids: CSARDRRGGYTF.

This clonotype has at least ten counts. V usage is TRBV29-1 and J usage is TRBJ2-7; possible D gene TRBD1, 6 bases. This CDR3 region has 13 residues. The V gene lost 4 bases and the J gene lost 5 bases, with 15 bases spanning the gap. CDR1 is SQVTM, CDR2 ANQGSEA, per germline. CDR3 sequence reads: CSVVRDTVDEQYF. CDR3 nucleotides: TGCAGCGTTGTTCGGGACACCGTCGACGAGCAGTACTTC.

This clonotype was seen at least ten times. The rearrangement joins TRBV6-6 to TRBJ2-3; possibly TRBD1 for D (6 bases). The ends were cut back, 5 bases at V and 2 bases at J, with 11 bases in the middle. The CDR3 sequence is 14 residues long. The germline V gene encodes CDR1 MNHNY and CDR2 SVGAGI (reference sequence). In nucleotides, the CDR3 is TGTGCCAGCAGTAACCGGGACATCACAGATACGCAGTATTTT. It encodes CASSNRDITDTQYF.

This clonotype was recorded many times. The rearrangement uses TRBV6-6 and TRBJ1-3; 10 nucleotides align to TRBD1. V dropped 4 bases and J dropped 4; count of bases not matched to a gene: 7. The CDR3 length is 16 residues. CDR1 is MNHNY, CDR2 SVGAGI, per germline (reference sequence). CDR3 sequence reads: CASSFPDRGKGNTIYF. In DNA, the CDR3 is TGTGCCAGCAGTTTCCCGGACAGGGGGAAGGGAAACACCATATATTTT.

In its sample, this clonotype was seen many times. This chain uses TRBV5-1 with TRBJ2-5, with 9 bases aligning to TRBD1. The CDR3 extends over 13 amino acids. The germline V gene encodes CDR1 SGHRS and CDR2 YFSETQ. Trimming at V came to 4 bases and at J to 6 bases, leaving 4 bases not matched to a gene. The CDR3, as DNA: TGCGCCAGCAGCGTGGGGACAGGGCAGACCCAGTACTTC. Protein sequence: CASSVGTGQTQYF.

Ten or more counts support this clonotype. The chain couples TRBV18 to TRBJ1-6; D remains ambiguous. V dropped 3 bases and J dropped 5 bases, with 5 bases sitting between them. The germline gives CDR1 KGHSH, CDR2 LQKENI. CDR3 length: 13 residues. The CDR3 here is CASSPGNNSPLHF. CDR3 bases: TGTGCCAGCTCACCGGGGAATAATTCACCCCTCCACTTT.

This clonotype appeared many times. The genes are TRBV9 and TRBJ2-7, with D hard to call. Germline V gene sequence: CDR1 SGDLS, CDR2 YYNGEE. The CDR3 is 17 residues long. V shed 0 bases and J shed 1 base, with 17 bases lying between them. The CDR3 DNA sequence: TGTGCCAGCAGCGTAGAATGCCAGACACTCAATTCCTACGAGCAGTACTTC. Translated: CASSVECQTLNSYEQYF.

This clonotype was observed at least ten times. The chain employs TRBV6-6 and TRBJ2-6; D may be TRBD2 (5 bases). Germline V gene sequence: CDR1 MNHNY, CDR2 SVGAGI (reference sequence). Trimming shortened V by 6 bases and J by 3 bases, and 18 bases separated the two germline ends. The CDR3 is 17 amino acids. CDR3 nucleotides: TGTGCCAGCAGCCACCCCCGAAGCGGTGATGGGGCCAACGTCCTGACTTTC. As protein: CASSHPRSGDGANVLTF.

The chain recombines TRBV4-3 with TRBJ2-7, with D perhaps matching TRBD1 (5 bases). Germline V lookup: CDR1 LGHNA, CDR2 YSLEER. V was cut by 1 base and J by 5 bases, with 15 bases left in between. The CDR3 spans 15 residues. CDR3 region: CASSQVGATVHEQYF. The CDR3 DNA reads TGCGCCAGCAGCCAAGTCGGAGCGACAGTACACGAGCAGTACTTC.

This clonotype was observed at least ten times. Here the CDR3 DNA reads TGTGCCAGCAGCTTACAGGGACAGGGCCGGGATACGCAGTATTTT. Amino acid sequence: CASSLQGQGRDTQYF. The chain joins TRBV7-8 to TRBJ2-3, with 9 bases that match TRBD1. Trimming at V came to 2 bases and at J to 6 bases, leaving 6 bases not matched to a gene. The CDR3 covers 15 residues. The germline CDR1 and CDR2 sequences are SGHVS and FQNEAQ.

This clonotype came up many times. CDR3 sequence: CASSNDSLYKQYF. The DNA of the CDR3 is TGTGCCAGCAGTAACGACAGTCTGTACAAGCAGTACTTC. The V gene is TRBV2, the J gene TRBJ2-7; possibly TRBD1 for D (5 bases). Trimming shortened V by 5 bases and J by 8 bases, and 16 bases separated the two germline ends. The CDR3 spans 13 residues. Germline CDR1 SNHLY, CDR2 FYNNEI.

This clonotype was counted ten times or more. J is TRBJ1-2 and V is TRBV5-1; D call uncertain. This CDR3 is 14 amino acids long. CDR1 and CDR2 (germline): SGHRS, YFSETQ. V lost 3 bases, J lost 7 bases, and 16 bases lay in between. The CDR3 protein is CASSSDLLTFGYTF. DNA for the CDR3: TGCGCCAGCAGCTCAGACCTTCTAACATTTGGCTACACCTTC.

Worth noting for this clonotype: Because the CDR3 is missing its conserved closing phenylalanine or tryptophan, this is likely a read error. The chain joins TRBV24-1 to TRBJ2-3, with 13 bases aligning to TRBD2. J lost 5 bases, V lost 4 bases, and 5 bases had no gene match. The CDR3 has 16 residues. The germline gives CDR1 KGHDR, CDR2 SFDVKD. The CDR3 sequence is CATSEAGLAGRDTQYS. CDR3 DNA sequence: TGTGCCACCAGTGAGGCGGGACTAGCGGGGAGAGATACGCAGTATTCT.

This clonotype was seen repeatedly, ten times or more. The chain couples TRBV5-1 to TRBJ2-5, with 10 nucleotides matching TRBD2. CDR3 length: 16 amino acids. Germline V gene sequence: CDR1 SGHRS, CDR2 YFSETQ. Trimming cost V 3 bases and J 2 bases; bases outside gene matches: 7. CDR3 region: CASSSGTSAMQETQYF. CDR3 nucleotide sequence: TGCGCCAGCAGCTCGGGGACTAGCGCCATGCAAGAGACCCAGTACTTC.

This clonotype is categorized as medium-sized. This chain uses TRBV3-1 with TRBJ1-3; 7 bases agree with TRBD1. The CDR3 has 18 amino acids. CDR1 is LGHDT and CDR2 is YNNKEL in the germline V gene (reference sequence). Trimming at V came to 0 bases and at J to 8 bases, leaving 16 bases not matched to a gene. This CDR3 reads CASSQDRTGDRYTDTIYF. The CDR3 region has the DNA TGTGCCAGCAGCCAAGATCGGACAGGTGACAGGTACACGGACACCATATATTTT.

In this sample, this clonotype turned up many times. V gene TRBV7-2 combines with J gene TRBJ1-1; tentative D call: TRBD1 (6 bases). The CDR3 consists of 14 residues. V lost 6 bases to trimming and J lost 1 base, with 12 bases between them. The germline V gene encodes CDR1 SGHTA and CDR2 FQGNSA. CDR3 region: CASSSTRGNTEAFF. The CDR3 DNA reads as TGTGCCAGCAGTTCTACCAGGGGGAACACTGAAGCTTTCTTT.

This clonotype came up many times. This sequence joins TRBV19 and TRBJ2-2; D call uncertain. The CDR3 is 12 amino acids. V was pared by 6 bases and J by 8 bases, with 10 bases between. Germline V gives CDR1 LNHDA, CDR2 SQIVND (reference sequence). As DNA, the CDR3 is TGTGCCAGTAGCCACAGAGGTGGGGAGCTGTTTTTT. Translated: CASSHRGGELFF. Supplemented by reference TRBV19 and TRBJ2-2, the full variable domain reads DGGITQSPKYLFRKEGQNVTLSCEQNLNHDAMYWYRQDPGQGLRLIYYSQIVNDFQKGDIAEGYSVSREKKESFPLTVTSAQKNPTAFYLCASSHRGGELFFGEGSRLTVL.

This clonotype occurred many times. This rearrangement joins TRBV4-1 to TRBJ1-1; 9 bases line up with TRBD1. The CDR3 totals 15 residues. Germline V gene sequence: CDR1 MGHRA, CDR2 YSYEKL. The V gene end was trimmed by 1 base and the J gene end by 7 bases; junction bases not matched to a gene: 7. CDR3 sequence reads: CASSQGRTGVGEAFF. The DNA of the CDR3 is TGCGCCAGCAGCCAAGGGAGGACAGGGGTAGGTGAAGCTTTCTTT.